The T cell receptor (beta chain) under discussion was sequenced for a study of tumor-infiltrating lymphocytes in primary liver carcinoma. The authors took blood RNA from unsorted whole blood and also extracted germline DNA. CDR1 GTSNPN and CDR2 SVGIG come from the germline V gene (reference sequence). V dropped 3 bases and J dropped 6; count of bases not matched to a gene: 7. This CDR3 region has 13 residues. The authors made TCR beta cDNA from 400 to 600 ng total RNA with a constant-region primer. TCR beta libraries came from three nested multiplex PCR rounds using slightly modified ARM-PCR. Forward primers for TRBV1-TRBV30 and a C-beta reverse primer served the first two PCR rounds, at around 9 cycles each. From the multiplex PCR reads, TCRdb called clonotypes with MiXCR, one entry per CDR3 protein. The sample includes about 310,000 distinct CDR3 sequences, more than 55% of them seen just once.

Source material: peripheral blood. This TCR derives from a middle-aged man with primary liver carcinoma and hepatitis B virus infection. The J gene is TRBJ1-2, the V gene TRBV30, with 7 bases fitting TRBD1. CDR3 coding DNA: TGTGCCTGGAGCCCAGGGGGGCCCCATGGCTACACCTTC. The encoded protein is CAWSPGGPHGYTF.